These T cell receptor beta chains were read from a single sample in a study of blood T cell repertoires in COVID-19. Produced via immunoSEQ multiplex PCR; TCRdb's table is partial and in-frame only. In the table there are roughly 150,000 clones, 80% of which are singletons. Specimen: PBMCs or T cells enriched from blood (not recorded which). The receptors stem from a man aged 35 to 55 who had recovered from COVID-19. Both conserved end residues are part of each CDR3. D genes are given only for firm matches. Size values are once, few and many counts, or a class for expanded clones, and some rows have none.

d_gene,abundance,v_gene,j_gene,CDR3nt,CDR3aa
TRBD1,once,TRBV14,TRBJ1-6,TGTGCCAGCAGCACCATCGACAGGGGTAATTCACCCCTCCACTTT,CASSTIDRGNSPLHF
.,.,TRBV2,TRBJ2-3,TGTGCCAGCAAGGAGAGCACAGATACGCAGTATTTT,CASKESTDTQYF
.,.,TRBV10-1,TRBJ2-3,TGCGCCAGCAGTGAGTCTAGGGACTCGTTTACAGATACGCAGTATTTT,CASSESRDSFTDTQYF
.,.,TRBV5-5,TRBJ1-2,TGTGCCAGCAGCTTGGAGACAGAGAACTATGGCTACACCTTC,CASSLETENYGYTF
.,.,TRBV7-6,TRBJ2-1,TGTGCCAGCAGCTCCAAGGGGTCTCACAATGAGCAGTTCTTC,CASSSKGSHNEQFF
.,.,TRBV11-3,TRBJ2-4,TGTGCCAGCAGCTCCCACGGGGGGCCCAAAAACATTCAGTACTTC,CASSSHGGPKNIQYF
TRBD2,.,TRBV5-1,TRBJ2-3,TGCGCCAGCAGCGCCGGGCGGGGGGCCACAGATACGCAGTATTTT,CASSAGRGATDTQYF
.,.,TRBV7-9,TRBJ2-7,TGTGCCAGCAGCCTCGATACTTCCTACGAGCAGTACTTC,CASSLDTSYEQYF
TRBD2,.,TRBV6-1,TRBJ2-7,TGTGCCAGCAGTGAAGCCAGGGCTAGCGGGGGTTACGAGCAGTACTTC,CASSEARASGGYEQYF
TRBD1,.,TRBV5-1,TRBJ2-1,TGCGCCAGCAGCCCTACAGGGGACAACTACAATGAGCAGTTCTTC,CASSPTGDNYNEQFF
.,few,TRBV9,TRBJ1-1,TGTGCCAGCAGCGTGGAGGTGAACACTGAAGCTTTCTTT,CASSVEVNTEAFF
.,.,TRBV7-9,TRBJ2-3,TGTGCCAGCACCTCCTGGGGGGTTGGCACAGATACGCAGTATTTT,CASTSWGVGTDTQYF
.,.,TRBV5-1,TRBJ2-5,TGCGCCAGCAGCTTGGCAGGGGGAGGCCAAGAGACCCAGTACTTC,CASSLAGGGQETQYF
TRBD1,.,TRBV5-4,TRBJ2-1,TGTGCCAGCAGCCGGGGACAGAGCAATGAGCAGTTCTTC,CASSRGQSNEQFF
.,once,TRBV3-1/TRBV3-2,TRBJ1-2,TGTGCCAGCAGCTACAGGTTCGATGGCTACACCTTC,CASSYRFDGYTF
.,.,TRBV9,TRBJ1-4,TGTGCCAGCAGCGCCGACGGGAATGAAAAACTGTTTTTT,CASSADGNEKLFF
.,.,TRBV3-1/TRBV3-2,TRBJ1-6,TGTGCCAGCAGCCAAGACGGGGGTGAAAATTCACCCCTCCACTTT,CASSQDGGENSPLHF
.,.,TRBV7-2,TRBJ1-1,TGTGGGCGGCGGGCGTTAAGCACTGAAGCTTTCTTT,CGRRALSTEAFF
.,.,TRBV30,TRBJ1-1,TGTGCCTGCAATGAAGCTTTCTTT,CACNEAFF
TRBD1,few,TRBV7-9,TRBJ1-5,TGTGCCAGCACCAAAGGACAGGGGCCTCAGCCCCAGCATTTT,CASTKGQGPQPQHF
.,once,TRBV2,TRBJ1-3,TGTGCCAGCAGTCCAGGGACTGGAAACACCATATATTTT,CASSPGTGNTIYF
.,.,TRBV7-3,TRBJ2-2,TGTGCCAGCAGCTTACAACAGGCCAGGAACACCGGGGAGCTGTTTTTT,CASSLQQARNTGELFF
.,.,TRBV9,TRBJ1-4,TGTGCCAGCAGCGCCTCGATGGGGCGAGTAAATGAAAAACTGTTTTTT,CASSASMGRVNEKLFF
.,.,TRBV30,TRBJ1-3,TGTGCCTGGAGATACGGGGGAAACACCATATATTTT,CAWRYGGNTIYF
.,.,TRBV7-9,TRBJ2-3,TGTGCCAGCAGCTTATTGGGGAGGGGGACAGATACGCAGTATTTT,CASSLLGRGTDTQYF
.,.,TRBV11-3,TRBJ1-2,TGTGCCAGCAGTAAAGGGGACTATGGCTACACCTTC,CASSKGDYGYTF
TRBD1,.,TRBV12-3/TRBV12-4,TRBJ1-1,TGTGCCAGCAGTTATCGACAGGGACTTGAAGCTTTCTTT,CASSYRQGLEAFF